The present T cell receptor beta chain was sequenced within a study of vaccination and CD4 T cells after COVID-19. Study at large: Recovered-phase convalescent patients showed SARS-CoV-2 positivity by nasal swab PCR; nine were mild, one severe.

J gave up 7 bases and V 8 bases, and 7 bases lay outside the gene matches. The CDR3 is made up of 13 amino acids. Germline V lookup: CDR1 MNHEY, CDR2 SMNVEV (reference sequence). With the Oncomine TCR Beta short-read assay, DNA from cultured CD4+ T cells was sequenced. Scientists extracted genomic DNA from CD4+ T cells grown in culture. TCRdb reprocessed the PCR reads with MiXCR, giving one entry per CDR3 protein. The repertoire holds fewer than 30,000 distinct CDR3 sequences, with roughly a third as singletons. Regarding time point: late sampling 161 to 241 days after vaccination in a few convalescent patients. Described treatment: approximately 11-day PBMC culture with coronavirus spike peptide pools or control peptides (ViraFEST assay). As regards this clonotype: Its target is unknown.

This receptor was identified in a human donor who had recovered from COVID-19. The rearrangement uses TRBV27 and TRBJ1-2, with 10 bases that match TRBD1. The source material was CD4+ T cells from blood, cultured in vitro, sampled about 7 months after SARS-CoV-2 vaccination. The CDR3 DNA sequence: TGTGCCAGCCAACGACAGGGGGCAGGTGGCTACACCTTC. Protein sequence: CASQRQGAGGYTF.